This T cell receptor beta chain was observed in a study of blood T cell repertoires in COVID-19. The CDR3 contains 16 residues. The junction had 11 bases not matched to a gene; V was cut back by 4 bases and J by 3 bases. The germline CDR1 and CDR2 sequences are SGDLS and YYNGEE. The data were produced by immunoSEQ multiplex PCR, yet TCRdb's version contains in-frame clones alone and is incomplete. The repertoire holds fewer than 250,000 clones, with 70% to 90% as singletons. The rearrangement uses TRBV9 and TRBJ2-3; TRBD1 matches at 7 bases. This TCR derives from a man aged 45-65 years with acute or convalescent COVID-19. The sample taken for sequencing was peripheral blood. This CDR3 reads CASSSGTGVITDTQYF. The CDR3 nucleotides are TGTGCCAGCAGCTCCGGAACAGGGGTAATAACAGATACGCAGTATTTT.